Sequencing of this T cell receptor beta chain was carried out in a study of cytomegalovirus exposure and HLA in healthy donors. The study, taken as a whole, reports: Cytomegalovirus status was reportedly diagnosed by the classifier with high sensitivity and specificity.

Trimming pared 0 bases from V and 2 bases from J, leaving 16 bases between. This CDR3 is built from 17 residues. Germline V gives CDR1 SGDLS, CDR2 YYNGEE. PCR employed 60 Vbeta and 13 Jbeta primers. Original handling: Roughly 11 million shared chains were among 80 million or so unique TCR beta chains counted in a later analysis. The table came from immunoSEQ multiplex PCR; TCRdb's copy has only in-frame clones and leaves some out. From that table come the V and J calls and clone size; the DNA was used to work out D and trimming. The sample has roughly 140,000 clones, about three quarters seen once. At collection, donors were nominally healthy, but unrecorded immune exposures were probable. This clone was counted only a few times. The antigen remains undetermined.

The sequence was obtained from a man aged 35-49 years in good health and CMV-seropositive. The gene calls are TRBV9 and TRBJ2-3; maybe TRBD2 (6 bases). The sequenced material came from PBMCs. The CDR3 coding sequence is TGTGCCAGCAGCGTAGGAACGGCGGAGGGTAACACAGATACGCAGTATTTT. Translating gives CASSVGTAEGNTDTQYF.